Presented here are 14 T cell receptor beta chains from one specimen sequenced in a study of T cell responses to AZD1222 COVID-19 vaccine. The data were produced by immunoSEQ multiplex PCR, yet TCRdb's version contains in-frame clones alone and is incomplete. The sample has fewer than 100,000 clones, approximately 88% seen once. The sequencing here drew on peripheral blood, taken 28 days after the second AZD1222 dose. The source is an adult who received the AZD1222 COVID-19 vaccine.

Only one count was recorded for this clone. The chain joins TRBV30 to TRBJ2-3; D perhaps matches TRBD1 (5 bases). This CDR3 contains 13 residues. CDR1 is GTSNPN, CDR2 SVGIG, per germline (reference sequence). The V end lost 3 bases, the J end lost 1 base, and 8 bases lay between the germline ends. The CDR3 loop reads CAWRARGTDTQYF. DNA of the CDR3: TGTGCCTGGAGGGCCAGGGGCACAGATACGCAGTATTTT.

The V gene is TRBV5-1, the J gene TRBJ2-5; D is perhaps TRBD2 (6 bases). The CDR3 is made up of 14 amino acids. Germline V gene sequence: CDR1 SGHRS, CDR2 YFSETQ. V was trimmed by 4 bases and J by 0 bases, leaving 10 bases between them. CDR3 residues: CASSAGQHQETQYF. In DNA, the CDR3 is TGCGCCAGCAGCGCGGGGCAGCACCAAGAGACCCAGTACTTC. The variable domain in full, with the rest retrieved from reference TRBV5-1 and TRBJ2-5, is KAGVTQTPRYLIKTRGQQVTLSCSPISGHRSVSWYQQTPGQGLQFLFEYFSETQRNKGNFPGRFSGRQFSNSRSEMNVSTLELGDSALYLCASSAGQHQETQYFGPGTRLLVL.

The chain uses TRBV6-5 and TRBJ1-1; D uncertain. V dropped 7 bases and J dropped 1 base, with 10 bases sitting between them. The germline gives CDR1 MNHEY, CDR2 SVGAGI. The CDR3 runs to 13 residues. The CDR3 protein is CASTRIRNTEAFF. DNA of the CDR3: TGTGCCAGCACCCGCATCAGGAACACTGAAGCTTTCTTT.

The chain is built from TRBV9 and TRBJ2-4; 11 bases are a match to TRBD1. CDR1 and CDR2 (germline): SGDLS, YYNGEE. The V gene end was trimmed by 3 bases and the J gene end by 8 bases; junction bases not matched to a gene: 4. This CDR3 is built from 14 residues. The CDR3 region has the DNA TGTGCCAGCAGCGCCCGGGACAGGGGGGACATTCAGTACTTC. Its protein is CASSARDRGDIQYF.

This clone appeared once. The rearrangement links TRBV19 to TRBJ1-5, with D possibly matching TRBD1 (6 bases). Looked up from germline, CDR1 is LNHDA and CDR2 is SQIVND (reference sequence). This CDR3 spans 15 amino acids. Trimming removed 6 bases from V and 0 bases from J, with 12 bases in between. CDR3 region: CASSLDRYSNQPQHF. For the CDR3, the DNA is TGTGCCAGTAGCCTCGACAGGTATAGCAATCAGCCCCAGCATTTT.

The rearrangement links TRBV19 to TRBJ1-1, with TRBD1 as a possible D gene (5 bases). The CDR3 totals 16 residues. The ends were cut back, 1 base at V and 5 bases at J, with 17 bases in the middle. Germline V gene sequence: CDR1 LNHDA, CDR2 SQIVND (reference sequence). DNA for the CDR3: TGTGCCAGTAGTATAGCATGGGGGGTTGCGGGAACTGAAGCTTTCTTT. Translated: CASSIAWGVAGTEAFF. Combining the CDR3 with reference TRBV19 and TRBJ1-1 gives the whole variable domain DGGITQSPKYLFRKEGQNVTLSCEQNLNHDAMYWYRQDPGQGLRLIYYSQIVNDFQKGDIAEGYSVSREKKESFPLTVTSAQKNPTAFYLCASSIAWGVAGTEAFFGQGTRLTVV.

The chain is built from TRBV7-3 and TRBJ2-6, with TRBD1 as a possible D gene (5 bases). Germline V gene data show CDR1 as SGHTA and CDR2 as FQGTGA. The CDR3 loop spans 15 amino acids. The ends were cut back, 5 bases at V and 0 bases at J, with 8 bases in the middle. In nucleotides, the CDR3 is TGTGCCAGCAGCCCCAGGGTCTCTGGGGCCAACGTCCTGACTTTC. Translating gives CASSPRVSGANVLTF.

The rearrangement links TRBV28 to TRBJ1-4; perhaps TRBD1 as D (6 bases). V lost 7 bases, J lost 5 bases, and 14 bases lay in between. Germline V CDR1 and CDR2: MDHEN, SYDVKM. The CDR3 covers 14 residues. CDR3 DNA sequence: TGTGCCAGCACCAGGAGGGGGTGGAATGAAAAACTGTTTTTT. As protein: CASTRRGWNEKLFF.

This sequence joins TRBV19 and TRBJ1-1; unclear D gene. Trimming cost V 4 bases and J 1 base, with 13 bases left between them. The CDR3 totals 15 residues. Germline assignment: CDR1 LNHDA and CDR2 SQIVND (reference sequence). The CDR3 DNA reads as TGTGCCAGTAGTACCCCCCGTGCTGAGAACACTGAAGCTTTCTTT. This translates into CASSTPRAENTEAFF.

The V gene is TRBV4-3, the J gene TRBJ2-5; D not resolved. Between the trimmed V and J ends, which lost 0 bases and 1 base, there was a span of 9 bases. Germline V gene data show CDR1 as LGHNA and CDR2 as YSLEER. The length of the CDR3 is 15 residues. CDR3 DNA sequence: TGCGCCAGCAGCCAAGAACCCTTCCCCCAAGAGACCCAGTACTTC. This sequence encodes CASSQEPFPQETQYF.

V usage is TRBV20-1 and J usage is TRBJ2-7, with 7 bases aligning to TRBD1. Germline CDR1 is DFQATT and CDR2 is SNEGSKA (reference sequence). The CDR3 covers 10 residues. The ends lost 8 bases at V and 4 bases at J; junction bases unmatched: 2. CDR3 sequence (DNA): TGCAGTCCCAGGGGGTACGAGCAGTACTTC. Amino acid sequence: CSPRGYEQYF.

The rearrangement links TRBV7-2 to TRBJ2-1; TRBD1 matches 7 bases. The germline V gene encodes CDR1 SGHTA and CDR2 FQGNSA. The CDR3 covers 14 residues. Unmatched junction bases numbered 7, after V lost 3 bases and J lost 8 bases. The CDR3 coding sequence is TGTGCCAGCAGCTTGCGAGGGGGCCTCGATGAGCAGTTCTTC. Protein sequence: CASSLRGGLDEQFF. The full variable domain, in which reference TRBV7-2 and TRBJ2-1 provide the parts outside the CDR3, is GAGVSQSPSNKVTEKGKDVELRCDPISGHTALYWYRQSLGQGLEFLIYFQGNSAPDKSGLPSDRFSAERTGGSVSTLTIQRTQQEDSAVYLCASSLRGGLDEQFFGPGTRLTVL.

The CDR3: CASSPQMTRQGPWYGYTF. CDR3 nucleotide sequence: TGTGCCAGCTCACCACAAATGACAAGACAGGGACCTTGGTATGGCTACACCTTC. The V call is TRBV18, the J call TRBJ1-2, with 7 positions matching TRBD1. This CDR3 contains 18 residues. From germline, CDR1 is KGHSH and CDR2 LQKENI. Trimming cost V 1 base and J 5 bases; bases outside gene matches: 16. Drawing the rest from reference TRBV18 and TRBJ1-2, the complete variable domain is NAGVMQNPRHLVRRRGQEARLRCSPMKGHSHVYWYRQLPEEGLKFMVYLQKENIIDESGMPKERFSAEFPKEGPSILRIQQVVRGDSAAYFCASSPQMTRQGPWYGYTFGSGTRLTVV.

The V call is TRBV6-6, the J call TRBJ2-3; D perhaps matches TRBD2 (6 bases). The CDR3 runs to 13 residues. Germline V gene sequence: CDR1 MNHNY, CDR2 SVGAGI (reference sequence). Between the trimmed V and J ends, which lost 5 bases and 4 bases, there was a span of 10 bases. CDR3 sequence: CASSPLAADTQYF. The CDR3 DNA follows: TGTGCCAGCAGTCCACTAGCAGCAGATACGCAGTATTTT.